Given below is one T cell receptor (beta chain) in context. No cognate antigen has been identified for it. The sample holds no much larger clone one base away, and base qualities are not on file. The data stem from a study of T cell repertoires in urothelial bladder cancer (dated by TCRdb to between 2018 and 2021). Regarding the study in general: Of the approximately twelve resected lesions, three were clinical stage cT0, three were cTa, three were cT1, and three were cT2 or greater. TCR repertoire clonality in bladder tumors was compared with TCR repertoire clonality in benign bladder inflammation. Eleven to twelve patients with bladder lesions who were undergoing transurethral resection were prospectively identified. About 12 resected bladder lesions were studied, comprising urothelial carcinoma (UC+) and benign (UC-) specimens. Overall study outcomes, separate from this receptor: The median percentage of tumor infiltrating lymphocytes was 2% in carcinoma specimens and 9% to 15% in benign specimens. In carcinoma specimens, one T-cell clone made up as much as 17% of infiltrating lymphocytes, versus over 1.5% in benign specimens. Urothelial carcinoma specimens had a median of approximately 5,800 T cells, fewer than the median of approximately 25,000 seen in benign specimens.

There are 16 amino acids in the CDR3, from cysteine to phenylalanine inclusive. Just CDR3 DNA is preserved here, 48 bases in frame from base 1. In the germline V gene, CDR1 corresponds to SGHAT and CDR2 to FQNNGV. V ends up 5 bases short and J 0 bases short, with an unmatched junction base count of 7. Bladder lesion specimens were obtained at transurethral resection and were stored at -80C. From bladder specimens obtained at transurethral resection, DNA was extracted. The TCR beta chain CDR3 region was sequenced with the immunoSEQ assay. The authors processed their data as follows. For each specimen, T-cell fraction, clonal dominance and maximum TCR clone frequency were calculated. TCRdb's version of the immuneACCESS table is confined to in-frame rearrangements and falls short of the full clone set. An unresolved V gene accounts for under half of the shortfall where checked; the remainder is of unknown origin. Clonal size and the V and J genes are those of that table, whereas D and trimming came from the DNA. This sample is represented by 2,000 to 2,500 clones; about three quarters of them were singletons. In total, the top ten clones hold about 9.3% of the sample.

The chain links TRBV11-2 with TRBJ2-5; a stretch of 9 junction bases matches TRBD1. This TCR was sampled from a human donor with urothelial carcinoma. The sample consisted of tumor-infiltrating cells from bladder cancer. The CDR3 sequence is CASSPGTGTNQETQYF. The bases are TGTGCCAGCAGCCCCGGGACAGGGACGAACCAAGAGACCCAGTACTTC. The full variable domain, with segments outside the CDR3 supplied by the reference TRBV11-2 and TRBJ2-5 proteins, appears as EAGVAQSPRYKIIEKRQSVAFWCNPISGHATLYWYQQILGQGPKLLIQFQNNGVVDDSQLPKDRFSAERLKGVDSTLKIQPAKLEDSAVYLCASSPGTGTNQETQYFGPGTRLLVL.